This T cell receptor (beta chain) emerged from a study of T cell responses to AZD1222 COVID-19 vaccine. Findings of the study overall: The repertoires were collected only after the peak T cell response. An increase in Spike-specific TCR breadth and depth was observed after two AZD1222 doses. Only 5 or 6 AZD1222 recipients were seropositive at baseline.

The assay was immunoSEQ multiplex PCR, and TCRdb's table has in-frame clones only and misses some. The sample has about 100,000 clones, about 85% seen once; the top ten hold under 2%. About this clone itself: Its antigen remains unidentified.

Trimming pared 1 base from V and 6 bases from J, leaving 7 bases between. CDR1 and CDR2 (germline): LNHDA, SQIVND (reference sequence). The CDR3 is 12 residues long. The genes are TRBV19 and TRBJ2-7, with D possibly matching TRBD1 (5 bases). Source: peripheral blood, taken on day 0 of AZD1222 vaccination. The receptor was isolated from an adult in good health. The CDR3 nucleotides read TGTGCCAGTAGTATAGGGGGCCGCGAGCAGTACTTC. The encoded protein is CASSIGGREQYF. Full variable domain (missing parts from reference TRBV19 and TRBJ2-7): DGGITQSPKYLFRKEGQNVTLSCEQNLNHDAMYWYRQDPGQGLRLIYYSQIVNDFQKGDIAEGYSVSREKKESFPLTVTSAQKNPTAFYLCASSIGGREQYFGPGTRLTVT.